The 30 T cell receptor beta chains below were found in one sample sequenced in a study of blood T cell repertoires in COVID-19. Sequencing used immunoSEQ multiplex PCR; TCRdb keeps in-frame clones, though not all of them. The profile shows some 300,000 clones, 85% to 95% of them singletons. Sequencing was done on a sample of PBMCs or T cells enriched from blood (not recorded which). The source is a woman aged 30 to 39 who had been exposed to COVID-19.

This clone was picked up one time. The chain joins TRBV3-1 (or the pseudogene TRBV3-2) to TRBJ1-2; the match to TRBD1 covers 11 bases. The CDR3 length is 16 residues. Germline V gene sequence: CDR1 LGHDT, CDR2 YNNKEL (reference sequence). J was trimmed by 4 bases and V by 0 bases; bases with no gene match: 4. CDR3 bases: TGTGCCAGCAGCCAAGAGTCAGGACAGGGGGCCTATGGCTACACCTTC. Amino acids: CASSQESGQGAYGYTF.

J is TRBJ2-5 and V is TRBV7-2; TRBD2 might be the D (5 bases). V lost 5 bases and J 5 bases, leaving 9 bases between the germline ends. The CDR3 covers 12 residues. In germline, CDR1 is SGHTA, CDR2 FQGNSA. The CDR3 is CASSRRVETQYF. In DNA form, the CDR3 reads TGTGCCAGCAGCAGGCGGGTCGAGACCCAGTACTTC.

In its sample, this clone was seen once. The rearrangement uses TRBV6-6 and TRBJ1-4, with D uncertain. V lost 8 bases and J lost 7, with 20 bases in between. The CDR3 loop spans 15 amino acids. From germline, CDR1 is MNHNY and CDR2 SVGAGI (reference sequence). The CDR3 DNA reads as TGTGCCAGCCGAGCCTACGGAGCCGGGAGTGAAAAACTGTTTTTT. Protein product: CASRAYGAGSEKLFF.

The V gene is TRBV27, the J gene TRBJ1-5; D is unresolved. Germline CDR1 and CDR2: MNHEY and SMNVEV (reference sequence). V was cut by 3 bases and J by 6 bases, with 9 bases left in between. The CDR3 totals 13 residues. CDR3 protein: CASSFRQGQPQHF. CDR3 coding DNA: TGTGCCAGCAGTTTCCGACAAGGTCAGCCCCAGCATTTT.

The J gene is TRBJ2-1, the V gene TRBV27, with D maybe TRBD2 (6 bases). Germline lookup yields CDR1 MNHEY and CDR2 SMNVEV (reference sequence). The CDR3 extends over 16 amino acids. The ends were cut back, 2 bases at V and 1 base at J, with 12 bases in the middle. The CDR3 region has the DNA TGTGCCAGCAGTTTACGACTAGGGGCGTCCTACAATGAGCAGTTCTTC. Translation: CASSLRLGASYNEQFF.

This chain connects TRBV5-5 to TRBJ1-2; 7 bases are shared with TRBD1. The CDR3 contains 13 residues. Germline lookup yields CDR1 SGHKS and CDR2 YYEKEE (reference sequence). V shed 6 bases and J 2 bases; nucleotides not matched to a gene: 4. CDR3 region: CASIPRGNYGYTF. The CDR3 bases are TGTGCCAGCATACCCAGGGGGAACTATGGCTACACCTTC.

This chain uses TRBV3-1 (or the pseudogene TRBV3-2) with TRBJ1-1, with D unclear. Germline CDR1 and CDR2: LGHDT and YNNKEL (reference sequence). The CDR3 has 12 amino acids. With 2 bases removed from V and 7 bases from J, the gap between germline ends came to 8 bases. Written as DNA, the CDR3 is TGTGCCAGCAGCCAACTTCGGAGTGAAGCTTTCTTT. This codes for CASSQLRSEAFF.

The chain uses TRBV29-1 and TRBJ2-4; 16 bases match TRBD2. This CDR3 region has 18 residues. Trimming cost V 5 bases and J 1 base; bases outside gene matches: 8. CDR1 is SQVTM and CDR2 is ANQGSEA in the germline V gene. In nucleotides, the CDR3 is TGCAGCGTTCTAGGGACTAGCGGGGGGGCACTGGCCAAAAACATTCAGTACTTC. Amino acids: CSVLGTSGGALAKNIQYF.

This rearrangement joins TRBV25-1 to TRBJ1-5; D ambiguous. The V end was cut by 9 bases, the J end by 3 bases, with 15 bases between. In germline, CDR1 is MGHDK, CDR2 SYGVNS. The CDR3 is made up of 14 amino acids. Here the CDR3 DNA reads TGTGCCAGAGGTAGGAGGCAGAACAATCAGCCCCAGCATTTT. Translated, it gives CARGRRQNNQPQHF.

This chain connects TRBV3-1 (or the pseudogene TRBV3-2) to TRBJ2-3; D is perhaps TRBD2 (5 bases). The CDR3 totals 18 residues. Trimming removed 1 base at V and 1 base at J, with 18 bases between. Germline-derived CDR1 and CDR2 are LGHDT and YNNKEL (reference sequence). In DNA, the CDR3 is TGTGCCAGCAGCCAAGTTCCTGGACTGGCCGCCGGCACAGATACGCAGTATTTT. Its translation is CASSQVPGLAAGTDTQYF.

This chain joins TRBV5-1 and TRBJ1-1; D gene ambiguous. Germline V gene lookup returns CDR1 SGHRS and CDR2 YFSETQ. The V and J ends lost 6 bases and 3 bases respectively, with 15 bases between them. The CDR3 extends over 14 amino acids. In DNA form, the CDR3 reads TGCGCCAGCATGGGCCGACGCGGGGACACTGAAGCTTTCTTT. This encodes CASMGRRGDTEAFF.

This chain's CDR3 is CASYSGGAEGQPQHF. Written as DNA, the CDR3 is TGTGCCAGCTATTCAGGGGGTGCTGAGGGTCAGCCCCAGCATTTT. The rearrangement joins TRBV28 to TRBJ1-5, with 7 bases fitting TRBD1. Germline loops: CDR1 MDHEN, CDR2 SYDVKM. The CDR3 length is 15 residues. Trimming removed 8 bases from V and 6 bases from J; junction bases left unmatched: 13.

This chain connects TRBV30 to TRBJ1-1; possibly TRBD1 for D (6 bases). The CDR3 extends over 13 amino acids. Trimming removed 2 bases from V and 3 bases from J, with 10 bases in between. Germline values: CDR1 GTSNPN, CDR2 SVGIG (reference sequence). The CDR3 sequence: CAWSLTGYTEAFF. The DNA of the CDR3 is TGTGCCTGGAGTCTCACAGGGTACACTGAAGCTTTCTTT.

V usage is TRBV29-1 and J usage is TRBJ1-2; D may be TRBD1 (5 bases). With 7 bases removed from V and 5 bases from J, the gap between germline ends came to 20 bases. The CDR3 has 14 residues. The germline gives CDR1 SQVTM, CDR2 ANQGSEA. The CDR3 region is CSALGLPRGYGYTF. Here the CDR3 DNA reads TGCAGCGCCCTAGGCCTGCCTCGGGGGTATGGCTACACCTTC.

Concerning this clone itself: This specimen includes other DNA sequences encoding the same CDR3. The chain couples TRBV5-1 to TRBJ1-1; D is unclear. V lost 1 base and J lost 4, with 5 bases in between. CDR1 is SGHRS and CDR2 is YFSETQ in the germline V gene. This CDR3 spans 12 amino acids. Written as DNA, the CDR3 is TGCGCCAGCAGCTTGCGCGGCACTGAAGCTTTCTTT. It is translated as CASSLRGTEAFF.

V and J are TRBV4-2 and TRBJ2-5; 7 nucleotides line up with TRBD2. Germline V CDR1 and CDR2: LGHNA, YNFKEQ. The V and J ends lost 3 bases and 1 base, in that order; junction bases with no gene match: 5. The CDR3 has 15 residues. In DNA, the CDR3 is TGTGCCAGCAGCCACCCACTAGCGTCCCAAGAGACCCAGTACTTC. Amino acids: CASSHPLASQETQYF.

The chain recombines TRBV9 with TRBJ2-5; 9 bases agree with TRBD2. J was trimmed by 4 bases and V by 4 bases; bases with no gene match: 11. Germline CDR1 SGDLS, CDR2 YYNGEE. The CDR3 length is 16 residues. The CDR3 is CASSPRRASGVETQYF. CDR3 bases: TGTGCCAGCAGCCCCCGCCGGGCTAGCGGGGTAGAGACCCAGTACTTC.

The J gene is TRBJ1-1, the V gene TRBV11-2; D is possibly TRBD1 (6 bases). The CDR3 runs to 14 residues. Germline CDR1 and CDR2: SGHAT and FQNNGV. Trimming cost V 1 base and J 4 bases, with 10 bases left between them. CDR3 in DNA: TGTGCCAGCAGCTTAGTACAGGGCCCCACTGAAGCTTTCTTT. This encodes CASSLVQGPTEAFF.

The chain couples TRBV18 to TRBJ1-3; TRBD1 aligns across 7 bases. The CDR3 is made up of 16 amino acids. Unmatched junction bases numbered 6, after V lost 1 base and J lost 3 bases. Germline CDR1 reads KGHSH; CDR2 reads LQKENI. This chain's CDR3 is CASSPRRDRDGNTIYF. In DNA, the CDR3 is TGTGCCAGCTCACCACGACGAGACAGGGATGGAAACACCATATATTTT. Combining the CDR3 with reference TRBV18 and TRBJ1-3 gives the whole variable domain NAGVMQNPRHLVRRRGQEARLRCSPMKGHSHVYWYRQLPEEGLKFMVYLQKENIIDESGMPKERFSAEFPKEGPSILRIQQVVRGDSAAYFCASSPRRDRDGNTIYFGEGSWLTVV.

This sequence joins TRBV5-1 and TRBJ1-4; D is ambiguous. The CDR3 is 16 residues long. V gave up 2 bases and J gave up 5 bases, with 16 bases separating them. Per germline, CDR1 SGHRS and CDR2 YFSETQ. In DNA form, the CDR3 reads TGCGCCAGCAGCTTACAGCCCAAAATGCCGAATGAAAAACTGTTTTTT. Protein: CASSLQPKMPNEKLFF.

CDR3 bases: TGTGCCAGCAGCTTAGATCGGGGGTCTCGAGGCACTGAAGCTTTCTTT. Its translation: CASSLDRGSRGTEAFF. The chain has TRBV11-2 and TRBJ1-1; D may be TRBD1 (5 bases). The length of the CDR3 is 16 residues. Germline CDR1 reads SGHAT; CDR2 reads FQNNGV. Trimming shortened V by 0 bases and J by 4 bases, and 15 bases separated the two germline ends.

The chain uses TRBV6-5 and TRBJ1-1, with 12 nucleotides matching TRBD1. J lost 4 bases, V lost 6 bases, and 6 bases had no gene match. The length of the CDR3 is 15 residues. Germline V CDR1 and CDR2: MNHEY, SVGAGI. CDR3 residues: CASSYGTGGTTEAFF. In DNA, the CDR3 is TGTGCCAGCAGCTATGGGACAGGGGGCACCACTGAAGCTTTCTTT.

The chain links TRBV4-3 to TRBJ2-7, with D uncertain. The germline CDR1 and CDR2 sequences are LGHNA and YSLEER. V lost 0 bases, J lost 0 bases, and 6 bases lay in between. The CDR3 consists of 14 residues. The CDR3 is CASSQDKSSYEQYF. Here the CDR3 DNA reads TGCGCCAGCAGCCAAGACAAATCCTCCTACGAGCAGTACTTC.

This chain joins TRBV5-4 and TRBJ2-1; 8 bases are shared with TRBD2. Germline V gene sequence: CDR1 SGHNT, CDR2 YYREEE (reference sequence). The CDR3 consists of 16 residues. J lost 2 bases, V lost 0 bases, and 4 bases had no gene match. The CDR3 loop reads CASSLGAGGAYNEQFF. The CDR3 region has the DNA TGTGCCAGCAGCTTGGGGGCGGGGGGTGCCTACAATGAGCAGTTCTTC.

The J gene is TRBJ2-7, the V gene TRBV19; 10 bases are shared with TRBD1. The CDR3 loop spans 13 amino acids. V lost 4 bases to trimming and J lost 6 bases; unmatched junction nucleotides: 3. Germline lookup yields CDR1 LNHDA and CDR2 SQIVND (reference sequence). The CDR3 protein is CASSRQGAGEQYF. The DNA of the CDR3 is TGTGCCAGTAGTAGACAGGGGGCGGGCGAGCAGTACTTC.

This rearrangement joins TRBV7-2 to TRBJ2-5; D is undetermined. Trimming removed 3 bases from V and 5 bases from J, with 10 bases in between. The CDR3 covers 13 residues. Per the germline V gene, CDR1 is SGHTA and CDR2 is FQGNSA. CDR3 protein: CASSFRVAETQYF. In DNA, the CDR3 is TGTGCCAGCAGCTTTCGGGTCGCGGAGACCCAGTACTTC.

This clone came up once. The V and J genes are TRBV29-1 and TRBJ1-1; 9 nucleotides agree with TRBD1. This CDR3 region has 13 residues. Germline trimming cut 6 bases from V and 4 bases from J; bases unmatched to any gene: 6. Germline-derived CDR1 and CDR2 are SQVTM and ANQGSEA. In nucleotides, the CDR3 is TGCAGCGTCGGACAGGGGAAGGGCACTGAAGCTTTCTTT. Protein: CSVGQGKGTEAFF.

The chain combines TRBV29-1 with TRBJ2-1; unclear D gene. The germline V gene has CDR1 SQVTM and CDR2 ANQGSEA. V was trimmed by 7 bases and J by 2 bases, leaving 12 bases between them. CDR3 size: 13 residues. The CDR3 DNA sequence: TGCAGCGGCCGAAGACATACCTACAATGAGCAGTTCTTC. Protein: CSGRRHTYNEQFF.

The V and J genes are TRBV5-1 and TRBJ1-5, with 10 bases matching TRBD1. J was trimmed by 3 bases and V by 3 bases; bases with no gene match: 3. The V gene's germline CDR1 is SGHRS and CDR2 YFSETQ. The CDR3 runs 15 residues. The CDR3 DNA follows: TGCGCCAGCAGCTCTGGACAGGGGGACAATCAGCCCCAGCATTTT. It encodes CASSSGQGDNQPQHF.

The chain recombines TRBV11-2 with TRBJ1-2; D possibly corresponds to TRBD1 (6 bases). Germline CDR1 SGHAT, CDR2 FQNNGV. This CDR3 is built from 16 residues. Trimming shortened V by 2 bases and J by 0 bases, and 13 bases separated the two germline ends. The CDR3 loop is CASSLRRDTPNYGYTF. In nucleotides, the CDR3 is TGTGCCAGCAGCTTACGCCGGGACACCCCTAACTATGGCTACACCTTC.